This T cell receptor beta chain was identified during a study of blood T cell repertoires in COVID-19. Authors' data handling: Scientists estimated how many nucleated cells there were by amplifying reference gene primers. TCRdb's copy holds only in-frame clones and misses some; the assay was immunoSEQ multiplex PCR. That table gives V, J and clone size, and the DNA gave D and trimming. This sample has some 240,000 clones, with about 87% found just once. Within the 2 weeks before study entry, each person in the exposed group met a COVID-19 case. Trimming stripped 3 bases from V and 2 bases from J, with 11 bases between. This CDR3 spans 15 amino acids. The germline gives CDR1 LNHDA, CDR2 SQIVND (reference sequence).

Sequencing was performed on PBMCs or T cells enriched from blood (not recorded which). The sequence was obtained from a woman in her thirties or forties who had been exposed to COVID-19. The gene calls are TRBV19 and TRBJ1-5; D unresolved. The CDR3 region is CASSIFGQGNQPQHF. The CDR3, as DNA: TGTGCCAGTAGTATTTTTGGGCAGGGCAATCAGCCCCAGCATTTT.